Listed here are 29 T cell receptor beta chains from one sample, sequenced in a study of blood T cell repertoires in COVID-19. Here immunoSEQ multiplex PCR was the method, and the copy in TCRdb shows in-frame clones only, minus some. The repertoire consists of around 390,000 clones, with about 86% occurring once and the leading ten covering about a tenth. Sequences were obtained from PBMCs or T cells enriched from blood (not recorded which). The origin of the receptors is a woman aged 50 to 60 who had recovered from COVID-19.

CDR3 amino acids: CASSSTSGAGYNEQFF. The DNA of the CDR3 is TGTGCCAGCAGCTCCACTAGCGGGGCCGGCTACAATGAGCAGTTCTTC. This chain connects TRBV5-4 to TRBJ2-1, with 10 bases identical to TRBD2. The CDR3 is 16 amino acids. Per germline, CDR1 SGHNT and CDR2 YYREEE (reference sequence). Trimming took 3 bases from V and 3 from J; bases not matched to a gene: 6. The full variable domain, in which reference TRBV5-4 and TRBJ2-1 provide the parts outside the CDR3, is ETGVTQSPTHLIKTRGQQVTLRCSSQSGHNTVSWYQQALGQGPQFIFQYYREEENGRGNFPPRFSGLQFPNYSSELNVNALELDDSALYLCASSSTSGAGYNEQFFGPGTRLTVL.

The V and J genes are TRBV3-1 (or the pseudogene TRBV3-2) and TRBJ1-3; TRBD1 matches at 7 bases. The CDR3 is 19 amino acids. Germline lookup yields CDR1 LGHDT and CDR2 YNNKEL (reference sequence). V lost 0 bases and J lost 4; bases outside the gene matches: 15. CDR3: CASSQDGRGTGADGNTIYF. As DNA, the CDR3 is TGTGCCAGCAGCCAAGATGGGCGTGGAACAGGGGCGGACGGAAACACCATATATTTT.

This clone appeared a single time. The gene calls are TRBV6-5 and TRBJ2-5; 9 bases map to TRBD2. CDR1 is MNHEY, CDR2 SVGAGI, per germline. The CDR3 has 16 residues. J was trimmed by 5 bases and V by 2 bases; bases with no gene match: 9. The CDR3 bases are TGTGCCAGCAGTTACAGTGCGGGGGGGCCAGGGGAGACCCAGTACTTC. Protein product: CASSYSAGGPGETQYF.

In the case of this clone: An end of the junction does not agree with germline; a read error may underlie this. The V call is TRBV7-9, the J call TRBJ1-1, with 8 bases fitting TRBD1. Germline assignment: CDR1 SEHNR and CDR2 FQNEAQ (reference sequence). This CDR3 spans 14 amino acids. CDR3 nucleotide sequence: TGTGCCAGCAGCCCCACAGGACAGGGTGATCGGGTGGATTTT. This gives the protein CASSPTGQGDRVDF.

The chain employs TRBV7-2 and TRBJ2-5; maybe TRBD1 (6 bases). This CDR3 has 15 residues. V lost 0 bases and J lost 3, with 11 bases in between. The V gene's germline CDR1 is SGHTA and CDR2 FQGNSA. CDR3 in DNA: TGTGCCAGCAGCTTAGCGTTAACAGGGAAAGAGACCCAGTACTTC. Amino acid sequence: CASSLALTGKETQYF.

The chain couples TRBV9 to TRBJ1-3; D remains ambiguous. In germline, CDR1 is SGDLS, CDR2 YYNGEE. The CDR3 length is 13 residues. V lost 0 bases to trimming and J lost 4 bases, with 5 bases between them. As DNA, the CDR3 is TGTGCCAGCAGCGTAGCGGAGGGAAACACCATATATTTT. It translates to CASSVAEGNTIYF.

The V gene is TRBV12-3 or TRBV12-4, the J gene TRBJ1-5; a possible D gene is TRBD1 (6 bases). The CDR3 is 13 amino acids. V lost 4 bases to trimming and J lost 11 bases, with 15 bases between them. The CDR3 reads CASSYTDRWAQHF. In DNA, the CDR3 is TGTGCCAGCAGTTATACCGACAGGTGGGCCCAGCATTTT.

In the case of this clone: One end of the junction varies from germline; a read error may be responsible. The chain couples TRBV5-1 to TRBJ1-1; 7 positions match TRBD1. Germline values: CDR1 SGHRS, CDR2 YFSETQ. This CDR3 is built from 14 residues. CDR3 sequence reads: CASSLKQGNTETFF. CDR3 DNA: TGCGCCAGCAGCTTGAAACAGGGGAACACTGAAACTTTCTTT.

The CDR3 DNA reads as TGTGCCAGCAGCGCCTTTAGGAGCTCTGGAAACACCATATATTTT. It is translated as CASSAFRSSGNTIYF. The chain is built from TRBV6-6 and TRBJ1-3; D unclear. Germline assignment: CDR1 MNHNY and CDR2 SVGAGI (reference sequence). V shed 6 bases and J shed 0 bases, with 12 bases lying between them. The CDR3 totals 15 residues.

The J gene is TRBJ1-2, the V gene TRBV28; TRBD1 matches 8 bases. CDR1 and CDR2 from the germline V gene are MDHEN and SYDVKM. After removal of 2 bases from V and 6 bases from J, the junction contained 8 bases not matched to a gene. This CDR3 is 15 amino acids long. CDR3: CASSLSTGGTDGYTF. In nucleotides, the CDR3 is TGTGCCAGCAGTTTAAGCACAGGGGGGACAGATGGCTACACCTTC.

V usage is TRBV11-2 and J usage is TRBJ2-5; 10 bases fit TRBD2. J lost 0 bases, V lost 4 bases, and 2 bases had no gene match. The CDR3 is 15 amino acids. From germline, CDR1 is SGHAT and CDR2 FQNNGV. The chain's CDR3 is CASSSSGGYQETQYF. CDR3 coding DNA: TGTGCCAGCAGCTCTAGCGGGGGATACCAAGAGACCCAGTACTTC.

The genes are TRBV12-3 or TRBV12-4 and TRBJ2-2; D remains unclear. Trimming took off 3 bases at V and 4 bases at J, with 3 bases between the two ends. There are 12 residues in the CDR3. CDR3 nucleotide sequence: TGTGCCAGCAGTTTCGGCACCGGGGAGCTGTTTTTT. It codes for CASSFGTGELFF.

A single count supports this clone. The gene calls are TRBV7-2 and TRBJ2-7, with a possible D match to TRBD1 (5 bases). The V gene lost 5 bases and the J gene lost 3 bases, with 20 bases spanning the gap. CDR3 length equals 16 residues. CDR1 is SGHTA and CDR2 is FQGNSA in the germline V gene. This chain's CDR3 is CASSPDTQKGIYEQYF. In DNA form, the CDR3 reads TGTGCCAGCAGCCCGGACACCCAGAAGGGGATCTACGAGCAGTACTTC.

V usage is TRBV2 and J usage is TRBJ2-7; a possible D gene is TRBD1 (6 bases). Trimming removed 6 bases at V and 6 bases at J, with 18 bases between. This CDR3 region has 14 residues. Germline V lookup: CDR1 SNHLY, CDR2 FYNNEI. Written as DNA, the CDR3 is TGTGCCAGCAGGGAGACAGGTAGTACGGGCGAGCAGTACTTC. Translating gives CASRETGSTGEQYF.

J is TRBJ1-2 and V is TRBV7-9; TRBD1 might be the D (6 bases). Looked up from germline, CDR1 is SEHNR and CDR2 is FQNEAQ (reference sequence). The CDR3 has 14 amino acids. The germline V and J ends were trimmed by 1 base and 8 bases, with 14 bases remaining between them. CDR3 DNA: TGTGCCAGCAGCTTAGAAGGGGGTCTGGAAGGCTACACCTTC. This encodes CASSLEGGLEGYTF.

The chain combines TRBV9 with TRBJ1-6, with D tentatively TRBD1 (6 bases). Germline CDR1 and CDR2: SGDLS and YYNGEE. V was shortened by 4 bases and J by 2 bases, with 13 bases between the two germline ends. This CDR3 spans 16 amino acids. CDR3 sequence reads: CASSTGGSPYNSPLHF. DNA of the CDR3: TGTGCCAGCAGCACTGGGGGCAGCCCCTATAATTCACCCCTCCACTTT.

This clone was counted a single time. The chain couples TRBV4-1 to TRBJ1-5, with D tentatively TRBD1 (6 bases). Trimming took off 0 bases at V and 7 bases at J, with 7 bases between the two ends. CDR3 length: 13 residues. Per the germline V gene, CDR1 is MGHRA and CDR2 is YSYEKL. The CDR3 DNA follows: TGCGCCAGCAGCCAAGATCAGGGGCAGCCCCAGCATTTT. Translated, it gives CASSQDQGQPQHF.

The V call is TRBV5-1, the J call TRBJ1-3; a weak D match, TRBD1 (5 bases). Per the germline V gene, CDR1 is SGHRS and CDR2 is YFSETQ. CDR3 length: 14 residues. V gave up 2 bases and J gave up 4 bases, with 10 bases separating them. CDR3 amino acids: CASSFQGDGNTIYF. The DNA for the CDR3 is TGCGCCAGCAGCTTCCAGGGTGACGGAAACACCATATATTTT.

The chain carries TRBV24-1 and TRBJ2-2; TRBD2 is a possible D gene (5 bases). CDR1 and CDR2 from the germline V gene are KGHDR and SFDVKD. The CDR3 loop spans 15 amino acids. The V gene lost 0 bases and the J gene lost 6 bases, with 10 bases spanning the gap. CDR3 sequence: CATSDLPPGAGELFF. The CDR3 region has the DNA TGTGCCACCAGTGATTTGCCTCCCGGGGCCGGGGAGCTGTTTTTT.

This chain's CDR3 is CASSYTSGETQYF. The DNA for the CDR3 is TGTGCCAGCAGCTATACTAGCGGAGAGACCCAGTACTTC. This chain uses TRBV7-9 with TRBJ2-5, with 8 bases that match TRBD2. V lost 4 bases, J lost 4 bases, and 2 bases stayed unmatched. The CDR3 is 13 residues long. CDR1 is SEHNR, CDR2 FQNEAQ, per germline (reference sequence).

Concerning this clone: The identical CDR3 is also encoded by other nucleotide sequences in the sample. The J gene is TRBJ1-1, the V gene TRBV29-1, with TRBD1 as a possible D gene (5 bases). V lost 4 bases to trimming and J lost 0 bases, with 9 bases between them. Per the germline V gene, CDR1 is SQVTM and CDR2 is ANQGSEA. The CDR3 covers 13 residues. CDR3 sequence (DNA): TGCAGCGTTGGGCAGGGTCTGAACACTGAAGCTTTCTTT. Amino acid sequence: CSVGQGLNTEAFF.

The J gene is TRBJ1-4, the V gene TRBV28; no reliable D call. Germline CDR1 MDHEN, CDR2 SYDVKM. Trimming shortened V by 4 bases and J by 8 bases, and 11 bases separated the two germline ends. CDR3 length: 13 residues. The CDR3 sequence is CASSYQGGEKLFF. CDR3 DNA: TGTGCCAGCAGTTACCAAGGCGGCGAAAAACTGTTTTTT.

The gene calls are TRBV19 and TRBJ1-5; weak D call: TRBD1 (6 bases). CDR3 length equals 15 residues. V lost 2 bases and J lost 10, with 18 bases in between. Germline V gives CDR1 LNHDA, CDR2 SQIVND (reference sequence). The DNA for the CDR3 is TGTGCCAGTAGTATATTAGGGCAGGGGAGTAACCCCCAGCATTTT. Translation: CASSILGQGSNPQHF.

This clone is a singleton in its sample. The rearrangement joins TRBV5-1 to TRBJ2-3; TRBD1 matches at 8 bases. CDR3 size: 13 residues. V was pared by 5 bases and J by 5 bases, with 4 bases of the junction left unmatched. Germline lookup yields CDR1 SGHRS and CDR2 YFSETQ. The CDR3 nucleotides read TGCGCCAGCAGTCAAACAGGGGGAGATACGCAGTATTTT. Protein sequence: CASSQTGGDTQYF.

In DNA, the CDR3 is TGTGCCAGCAGCGATCGGACAGGGGATCATCCTGCAGATACGCAGTATTTT. Protein: CASSDRTGDHPADTQYF. The rearrangement joins TRBV7-6 to TRBJ2-3, with TRBD1 matching over 9 bases. CDR1 is SGHVS and CDR2 is FNYEAQ in the germline V gene. V lost 5 bases and J lost 4; bases outside the gene matches: 13. The CDR3 extends over 17 amino acids.

The V and J genes are TRBV30 and TRBJ1-4, with unresolved D. V shed 4 bases and J shed 5 bases, with 14 bases lying between them. This CDR3 is 14 amino acids long. Germline V gene data show CDR1 as GTSNPN and CDR2 as SVGIG (reference sequence). In nucleotides, the CDR3 is TGTGCCTGGACAACATGGCAGTTAAATGAAAAACTGTTTTTT. It encodes CAWTTWQLNEKLFF.

V gene TRBV6-2 or TRBV6-3 combines with J gene TRBJ1-1, with 7 bases lining up with TRBD1. The germline gives CDR1 MNHEY, CDR2 SVGEGT. With V trimmed by 5 bases and J by 6 bases, 15 bases remained unmatched. This CDR3 is built from 16 residues. CDR3: CASSKDTRTGRPEAFF. CDR3 coding DNA: TGTGCCAGCAGTAAAGATACCCGGACAGGCCGCCCTGAAGCTTTCTTT.

The gene calls are TRBV5-1 and TRBJ1-1, with D perhaps matching TRBD1 (6 bases). The CDR3 contains 15 residues. Germline V gene lookup returns CDR1 SGHRS and CDR2 YFSETQ. The ends were cut back, 1 base at V and 5 bases at J, with 15 bases in the middle. The CDR3 bases are TGCGCCAGCAGCTTGCGTAGACCAGGGGAGACTGAAGCTTTCTTT. This encodes CASSLRRPGETEAFF.

The chain employs TRBV2 and TRBJ2-1; D is perhaps TRBD2 (5 bases). The CDR3 length is 13 residues. Trimming removed 6 bases at V and 9 bases at J, with 15 bases between. Germline lookup yields CDR1 SNHLY and CDR2 FYNNEI. The CDR3 region is CASRRAVWFEQFF. CDR3 nucleotides: TGTGCCAGCAGGAGGGCCGTTTGGTTTGAGCAGTTCTTC.